This T cell receptor (beta chain) was observed in a study of blood T cell repertoires in COVID-19. Turning to the study itself: From T cells, B-cell-depleted T cells, or PBMCs came the material, which was cDNA or gDNA.

Generated by immunoSEQ multiplex PCR, the TCRdb table keeps only in-frame clones and is missing some. The table shows over 60,000 clones, with about 80% occurring only once. Deletions cut 7 bases from V and 4 bases from J, with 14 bases between. Germline CDR1 reads MNHGY; CDR2 reads SVAAGI. CDR3 length: 14 residues. The receptor's source is a human donor in a cohort sampled during active COVID-19. Material for sequencing was peripheral blood. The gene calls are TRBV6-9 and TRBJ1-3; D gene unclear. The chain's CDR3 is CASKAEAGGNTIYF. The CDR3, as DNA: TGTGCCAGCAAGGCTGAGGCGGGAGGAAACACCATATATTTT.